Presented here are 3 T cell receptor beta chains from one specimen sequenced in a study of graft-versus-host responses after intestinal transplantation. Antigens for these TCRs are unknown. TCRdb's copy holds only in-frame clones and misses some; the assay was immunoSEQ multiplex PCR. The sample has 90,000 to 150,000 clones; over 80% are singletons. Sequences were derived from unstimulated CD4+ T cells sorted from spleen or lymph node cells, sampled before intestinal transplant. The receptors originated from a human donor who received an intestinal transplant.

This rearrangement joins TRBV10-3 to TRBJ2-1; TRBD1 matches 12 bases. Germline loops: CDR1 ENHRY, CDR2 SYGVKD. V shed 10 bases and J 7 bases; nucleotides not matched to a gene: 17. The CDR3 extends over 17 amino acids. As DNA, the CDR3 is TGTGCCACAATAAGGTCTCCGGGACAGGGGGCGATGAATGAGCAGTTCTTC. The encoded protein is CATIRSPGQGAMNEQFF.

The genes are TRBV5-1 and TRBJ2-2; D uncertain. The CDR3 loop spans 16 amino acids. V was shortened by 2 bases and J by 2 bases, with 13 bases between the two germline ends. Germline CDR1 SGHRS, CDR2 YFSETQ. The CDR3 is CASSFVIQSNTGELFF. The CDR3 region has the DNA TGCGCCAGCAGCTTCGTAATCCAATCAAACACCGGGGAGCTGTTTTTT.

The chain employs TRBV14 and TRBJ2-3; TRBD2 matches 8 bases. Germline lookup yields CDR1 SGHDN and CDR2 FVKESK. The junction had 5 bases not matched to a gene; V was cut back by 3 bases and J by 3 bases. The CDR3 runs 15 residues. CDR3 sequence: CASSQRASGTDTQYF. The CDR3, as DNA: TGTGCCAGCAGCCAGAGGGCTAGCGGGACAGATACGCAGTATTTT.